The 20 T cell receptor beta chains below all came from one sample that was sequenced in a study of T cell repertoires in cytomegalovirus infection. Antigens of these TCRs are unknown. TCRdb reprocessed the reads via MiXCR and lists one record per CDR3 protein. The data show about a million distinct CDR3 sequences, with approximately 33% seen just once and roughly 13% held by the top ten. Sequences were derived from cultured CD8+ T cells from PBMCs, sampled from culture after CMV antigen stimulation. The source is a human donor in good health (CMV status not recorded). Some clones in this sample may be carry-over from other donors' samples.

This clonotype was seen a few times. The CDR3 reads CASSQDWQGGGEAFF. The CDR3 nucleotides read TGCGCCAGCAGCCAAGACTGGCAGGGGGGCGGGGAAGCTTTCTTT. V and J are TRBV4-1 and TRBJ1-1, with TRBD1 matching over 7 bases. CDR3 length: 15 amino acids. Germline values: CDR1 MGHRA, CDR2 YSYEKL. J gave up 8 bases and V 0 bases, and 9 bases lay outside the gene matches.

V usage is TRBV4-1 and J usage is TRBJ1-1; D is unclear. The CDR3 contains 16 residues. With 0 bases removed from V and 1 base from J, the gap between germline ends came to 12 bases. Germline assignment: CDR1 MGHRA and CDR2 YSYEKL. This chain's CDR3 is CASSQEGSRPNTEAFF. Here the CDR3 DNA reads TGCGCCAGCAGCCAAGAAGGATCCAGGCCGAACACTGAAGCTTTCTTT.

The rearrangement links TRBV11-3 to TRBJ2-2; no firm D call. Per the germline V gene, CDR1 is SGHNT and CDR2 is YENEEA. This CDR3 is 15 amino acids long. V shed 2 bases and J shed 5 bases, with 12 bases lying between them. As DNA, the CDR3 is TGTGCCAGCAGCTTAAGCCCTGTAGGGACCGGGGAGCTGTTTTTT. This translates into CASSLSPVGTGELFF. Using reference TRBV11-3 and TRBJ2-2 for the parts outside the CDR3, the full variable domain is EAGVVQSPRYKIIEKKQPVAFWCNPISGHNTLYWYLQNLGQGPELLIRYENEEAVDDSQLPKDRFSAERLKGVDSTLKIQPAELGDSAVYLCASSLSPVGTGELFFGEGSRLTVL.

This clonotype was counted ten times or more. The rearrangement links TRBV7-8 to TRBJ2-3; tentatively, D is TRBD2 (5 bases). CDR3 length: 15 amino acids. Germline V gene sequence: CDR1 SGHVS, CDR2 FQNEAQ. V was trimmed by 5 bases and J by 1 base, leaving 13 bases between them. CDR3 sequence: CASSHTRGRTDTQYF. CDR3 in DNA: TGTGCCAGCAGCCATACGAGAGGGCGCACAGATACGCAGTATTTT.

The sample holds many counts of this clonotype. The chain joins TRBV12-3 or TRBV12-4 to TRBJ2-4; weak D call: TRBD2 (5 bases). The CDR3 has 18 residues. V lost 2 bases, J lost 1 base, and 18 bases lay in between. CDR3 in DNA: TGTGCCAGCAGTTTAATAGGGAGCAGACCGGACGCCAAAAACATTCAGTACTTC. Translation: CASSLIGSRPDAKNIQYF.

This chain connects TRBV9 to TRBJ2-5; a possible D gene is TRBD2 (7 bases). CDR3 size: 14 residues. V shed 0 bases and J shed 4 bases, with 10 bases lying between them. In germline, CDR1 is SGDLS, CDR2 YYNGEE. CDR3 DNA sequence: TGTGCCAGCAGCGTAGAGGGGGGGCCAGAGACCCAGTACTTC. This translates into CASSVEGGPETQYF.

The V gene is TRBV2, the J gene TRBJ1-2; D ambiguous. Trimming cost V 8 bases and J 5 bases, with 12 bases left between them. This CDR3 contains 12 residues. CDR1 is SNHLY and CDR2 is FYNNEI in the germline V gene. The CDR3 DNA is TGTGCCAGCCCCCTGCGGGAATATGGCTACACCTTC. It codes for CASPLREYGYTF.

With respect to this clonotype: Mismatch with germline at one junction end may stem from a read error. The chain employs TRBV7-9 and TRBJ1-2, with D possibly matching TRBD1 (5 bases). The CDR3 runs to 17 residues. Germline CDR1 is SEHNR and CDR2 is FQNEAQ (reference sequence). CDR3 DNA sequence: TGTGCCAGCAGCTTACCCCTCCGGGGGAGCCCTAACTATGACTACACCTTC. This gives the protein CASSLPLRGSPNYDYTF.

This clonotype came up a few times. The gene calls are TRBV27 and TRBJ1-4; no reliable D call. Looked up from germline, CDR1 is MNHEY and CDR2 is SMNVEV (reference sequence). The CDR3 sequence is 14 residues long. Trimming shortened V by 5 bases and J by 8 bases, and 15 bases separated the two germline ends. The CDR3 loop reads CASSQDPWQEKLFF. DNA of the CDR3: TGTGCCAGCAGTCAGGACCCGTGGCAGGAAAAACTGTTTTTT.

The rearrangement uses TRBV2 and TRBJ2-4, with D maybe TRBD1 (5 bases). The CDR3 has 16 residues. Looked up from germline, CDR1 is SNHLY and CDR2 is FYNNEI. The V end lost 3 bases, the J end lost 4 bases, and 16 bases lay between the germline ends. The CDR3 DNA reads TGTGCCAGCAGTGACCCCAGGGTGATTGGGAAAAACATTCAGTACTTC. As protein: CASSDPRVIGKNIQYF. Full variable domain (rest looked up from reference TRBV2 and TRBJ2-4): EPEVTQTPSHQVTQMGQEVILRCVPISNHLYFYWYRQILGQKVEFLVSFYNNEISEKSEIFDDQFSVERPDGSNFTLKIRSTKLEDSAMYFCASSDPRVIGKNIQYFGAGTRLSVL.

The genes are TRBV5-5 and TRBJ1-5; D remains unclear. Trimming cost V 4 bases and J 0 bases, with 20 bases left between them. Germline CDR1 and CDR2: SGHKS and YYEKEE (reference sequence). The CDR3 is made up of 18 amino acids. Here the CDR3 reads CASSPNPSSLDSNQPQHF. The CDR3 DNA follows: TGTGCCAGCAGCCCCAACCCGAGTAGCCTCGATAGCAATCAGCCCCAGCATTTT.

CDR3 DNA sequence: TGTGCCAGCAGCTCAGGGGCCCTGAACACTGAAGCTTTCTTT. Its translation: CASSSGALNTEAFF. The chain couples TRBV5-5 to TRBJ1-1; a weak D match, TRBD1 (6 bases). Trimming stripped 3 bases from V and 0 bases from J, with 9 bases between. Germline V gene data show CDR1 as SGHKS and CDR2 as YYEKEE (reference sequence). The CDR3 covers 14 residues.

This rearrangement joins TRBV7-9 to TRBJ1-2, with 7 bases fitting TRBD1. Germline CDR1 is SEHNR and CDR2 is FQNEAQ (reference sequence). This CDR3 contains 14 residues. After removal of 7 bases from V and 5 bases from J, the junction contained 10 bases not matched to a gene. The CDR3 is CASIDTGVLYGYTF. The CDR3 DNA is TGTGCCAGCATCGATACAGGGGTATTGTATGGCTACACCTTC. Full variable domain (missing parts from reference TRBV7-9 and TRBJ1-2): DTGVSQNPRHKITKRGQNVTFRCDPISEHNRLYWYRQTLGQGPEFLTYFQNEAQLEKSRLLSDRFSAERPKGSFSTLEIQRTEQGDSAMYLCASIDTGVLYGYTFGSGTRLTVV.

V is TRBV7-9 and J is TRBJ2-1; possible D gene TRBD1, 6 bases. The CDR3 loop spans 16 amino acids. Per the germline V gene, CDR1 is SEHNR and CDR2 is FQNEAQ (reference sequence). With 7 bases removed from V and 4 bases from J, the gap between germline ends came to 20 bases. The CDR3 spells CASTPPPEQGYNEQFF. CDR3 in DNA: TGTGCCAGCACCCCTCCACCGGAGCAGGGGTACAATGAGCAGTTCTTC. Combining the CDR3 with reference TRBV7-9 and TRBJ2-1 gives the whole variable domain DTGVSQNPRHKITKRGQNVTFRCDPISEHNRLYWYRQTLGQGPEFLTYFQNEAQLEKSRLLSDRFSAERPKGSFSTLEIQRTEQGDSAMYLCASTPPPEQGYNEQFFGPGTRLTVL.

In its sample, this clonotype was seen many times. This sequence joins TRBV5-8 and TRBJ2-7; 9 bases line up with TRBD1. Germline V lookup: CDR1 SGHTS, CDR2 YDEGEE. V was clipped by 0 bases and J by 5 bases; unmatched bases: 6. The CDR3 has 15 amino acids. The CDR3 nucleotides read TGTGCCAGCAGCTTGGCCTGGGACAGGGAAAACGAGCAGTACTTC. Translation: CASSLAWDRENEQYF.

The table lists this clonotype with a few counts. V and J are TRBV7-9 and TRBJ1-1, with TRBD1 identical over 10 bases. The CDR3 is 15 residues long. Trimming cost V 5 bases and J 4 bases; bases outside gene matches: 7. Germline loops: CDR1 SEHNR, CDR2 FQNEAQ (reference sequence). This CDR3 reads CASSAQGTGATEAFF. The CDR3 region has the DNA TGTGCCAGCAGCGCCCAGGGGACAGGGGCCACTGAAGCTTTCTTT.

The chain recombines TRBV7-3 with TRBJ2-6, with D possibly matching TRBD1 (5 bases). The CDR3 has 19 amino acids. CDR1 is SGHTA and CDR2 is FQGTGA in the germline V gene. Trimming stripped 5 bases from V and 1 base from J, with 21 bases between. CDR3 coding DNA: TGTGCCAGCAGCCCCGGTGAAGGGGCGGCTCTATCTGGGGCCAACGTCCTGACTTTC. It encodes CASSPGEGAALSGANVLTF.

The chain uses TRBV7-2 and TRBJ2-1; TRBD1 might be the D (6 bases). Germline V gene data show CDR1 as SGHTA and CDR2 as FQGNSA. Trimming removed 5 bases from V and 2 bases from J, with 19 bases in between. CDR3 length equals 17 residues. The CDR3 region has the DNA TGTGCCAGCAGCAAAAGGTCCGGGGACACCCCCTACAATGAGCAGTTCTTC. Residues: CASSKRSGDTPYNEQFF.

In this sample, this clonotype turned up many times. The chain is built from TRBV7-9 and TRBJ2-7; no definite D call. V lost 1 base and J 3 bases, leaving 13 bases between the germline ends. Germline loops: CDR1 SEHNR, CDR2 FQNEAQ (reference sequence). This CDR3 comprises 15 residues. CDR3 nucleotides: TGTGCCAGCAGCTTAGTGTCTGGGCCCTTCTACGAGCAGTACTTC. Its protein is CASSLVSGPFYEQYF.

The chain employs TRBV7-9 and TRBJ2-1; D perhaps matches TRBD1 (6 bases). CDR1 SEHNR and CDR2 FQNEAQ come from the germline V gene (reference sequence). The CDR3 extends over 15 amino acids. Trimming stripped 1 base from V and 5 bases from J, with 12 bases between. The CDR3 reads CASSLVRGTHNEQFF. CDR3 nucleotide sequence: TGTGCCAGCAGCTTAGTCAGGGGAACTCACAATGAGCAGTTCTTC.